One sample yielded the 13 T cell receptor beta chains listed below, sequenced in a study of blood T cells in healthy people across ages. A sample-barcoded 5' primer and a J-beta primer mix were used in a second PCR of roughly 6 to 11 cycles. One entry per CDR3 protein results from TCRdb running MiXCR on the 5' RACE reads. The sample shows fewer than 1,200,000 distinct CDR3 sequences, 25% of them seen only once. This sample was shared with a second study, whose subject was T cells of mothers and their children.

The specimen sequenced was blood. Every receptor here comes from a girl aged 2-10 years in good health.

The genes are TRBV12-3 or TRBV12-4 and TRBJ1-1, with a tentative D call TRBD1 (5 bases). The CDR3 is made up of 15 amino acids. V was clipped by 6 bases and J by 0 bases, with 14 bases between them. This chain's CDR3 is CASRGGGTMNTEAFF. The CDR3 coding sequence is TGTGCCAGCAGGGGGGGAGGGACGATGAACACTGAAGCTTTCTTT.

This clonotype showed up just a few times. The V gene is TRBV3-1, the J gene TRBJ2-1, with D tentatively TRBD1 (6 bases). The germline V and J ends were trimmed by 4 bases and 8 bases, with 9 bases remaining between them. There are 12 residues in the CDR3. CDR1 LGHDT and CDR2 YNNKEL come from the germline V gene (reference sequence). The CDR3 is CASSRYRDEQFF. In DNA, the CDR3 is TGTGCCAGCAGCCGATACAGGGATGAGCAGTTCTTC.

The V gene is TRBV5-1, the J gene TRBJ2-1, with 13 nucleotides matching TRBD2. The length of the CDR3 is 16 residues. V was pared by 1 base and J by 8 bases, with 6 bases of the junction left unmatched. Germline loops: CDR1 SGHRS, CDR2 YFSETQ. CDR3 amino acids: CASSLSKTSGGHEQFF. CDR3 nucleotide sequence: TGCGCCAGCAGCTTGTCTAAGACTAGCGGGGGGCATGAGCAGTTCTTC.

This clonotype was detected a few times. The gene calls are TRBV2 and TRBJ1-4; D remains ambiguous. Germline V gene sequence: CDR1 SNHLY, CDR2 FYNNEI. This CDR3 is 15 amino acids long. The V end was cut by 2 bases, the J end by 4 bases, with 11 bases between. The CDR3 loop is CASSESWRSNEKLFF. The CDR3 DNA is TGTGCCAGCAGTGAAAGTTGGCGGAGTAATGAAAAACTGTTTTTT.

This clonotype was observed a handful of times. CDR3 sequence reads: CASSWEGFYGYTF. CDR3 bases: TGTGCCAGCAGCTGGGAGGGATTCTATGGCTACACCTTC. The V gene is TRBV7-9, the J gene TRBJ1-2, with unresolved D. The germline CDR1 and CDR2 sequences are SEHNR and FQNEAQ (reference sequence). Trimming took 4 bases from V and 4 from J, leaving 10 bases between them. This CDR3 is 13 amino acids long.

V is TRBV24-1 and J is TRBJ2-3; 12 bases map to TRBD2. V shed 2 bases and J 4 bases; nucleotides not matched to a gene: 3. Germline values: CDR1 KGHDR, CDR2 SFDVKD. This CDR3 is 16 amino acids long. In nucleotides, the CDR3 is TGTGCCACCAGTGATTCCCTAGCGGGAGGGCCAGATACGCAGTATTTT. It is translated as CATSDSLAGGPDTQYF.

This clonotype appeared a single time. J is TRBJ2-7 and V is TRBV29-1; D call uncertain. The CDR3 sequence is 11 residues long. V lost 7 bases, J lost 4 bases, and 11 bases lay in between. The germline V gene encodes CDR1 SQVTM and CDR2 ANQGSEA. DNA of the CDR3: TGCAGCGCCCAGGAAGAGTACGAGCAGTACTTC. This sequence encodes CSAQEEYEQYF.

This clonotype was detected only a few times. This chain joins TRBV10-3 and TRBJ2-1, with no clear D. V was pared by 4 bases and J by 0 bases, with 7 bases between. The CDR3 is 14 amino acids. Germline V lookup: CDR1 ENHRY, CDR2 SYGVKD. CDR3 coding DNA: TGTGCCATCAGTGGCCAACCCTCCTACAATGAGCAGTTCTTC. Translation gives CAISGQPSYNEQFF.

In this sample, this clonotype turned up a few times. The chain combines TRBV10-3 with TRBJ2-6, with a tentative D call TRBD2 (6 bases). Germline V gene lookup returns CDR1 ENHRY and CDR2 SYGVKD. The CDR3 spans 14 residues. V lost 10 bases and J lost 2, with 12 bases in between. The CDR3 loop reads CASGGEPGANVLTF. CDR3 bases: TGTGCCAGCGGAGGGGAACCTGGGGCCAACGTCCTGACTTTC.

This clonotype was counted only a few times. The genes are TRBV3-1 and TRBJ2-1; TRBD2 matches 10 bases. V trimming: 0 bases; J trimming: 1 base; junction bases outside the gene matches: 3. CDR3 length: 17 amino acids. Germline lookup yields CDR1 LGHDT and CDR2 YNNKEL (reference sequence). CDR3 residues: CASSQDLSGGSYNEQFF. CDR3 nucleotide sequence: TGTGCCAGCAGCCAAGATCTTAGCGGGGGGTCCTACAATGAGCAGTTCTTC.

The chain has TRBV6-6 and TRBJ2-4; no firm D call. With 8 bases removed from V and 8 bases from J, the gap between germline ends came to 10 bases. Germline V CDR1 and CDR2: MNHNY, SVGAGI (reference sequence). This CDR3 has 11 amino acids. Here the CDR3 reads CASRFVDIQYF. As DNA, the CDR3 is TGTGCCAGCCGCTTTGTAGACATTCAGTACTTC.

A few counts support this clonotype. V gene TRBV29-1 combines with J gene TRBJ2-1; 7 bases line up with TRBD1. Germline values: CDR1 SQVTM, CDR2 ANQGSEA. V trimming: 5 bases; J trimming: 6 bases; junction bases outside the gene matches: 10. The CDR3 spans 14 residues. CDR3 protein: CSVSPTGKGNEQFF. The CDR3 nucleotides read TGCAGCGTTTCCCCGACAGGGAAAGGCAATGAGCAGTTCTTC.

This clonotype was counted between two and nine times. The chain joins TRBV14 to TRBJ1-2; 7 bases are a match to TRBD1. The CDR3 has 15 residues. Germline V gene lookup returns CDR1 SGHDN and CDR2 FVKESK. V lost 6 bases, J lost 8 bases, and 15 bases stayed unmatched. The CDR3 reads CASRPWTGDTEGYTF. DNA of the CDR3: TGTGCCAGCAGACCCTGGACAGGAGATACTGAAGGCTACACCTTC.